The next 7 T cell receptor beta chains were all read from a single sample in a study of blood T cell repertoires in COVID-19. Some clones are missing from TCRdb's copy, which holds only in-frame ones; the method was immunoSEQ multiplex PCR. The sample contains around 160,000 clones, around 92% of which appear only once. The sequenced material came from peripheral blood. The receptors were gathered from a man aged 55 to 69 with acute or convalescent COVID-19.

This clone was detected only once. The chain links TRBV5-1 to TRBJ2-3; 10 nucleotides align to TRBD2. CDR1 is SGHRS, CDR2 YFSETQ, per germline. Trimming at V came to 0 bases and at J to 9 bases, leaving 10 bases not matched to a gene. The length of the CDR3 is 16 residues. CDR3 nucleotides: TGCGCCAGCAGCTTGGAAAGCGGGGGGGGCCGGGACACGCAGTATTTT. This codes for CASSLESGGGRDTQYF. Full variable domain (outside the CDR3, taken from reference TRBV5-1 and TRBJ2-3): KAGVTQTPRYLIKTRGQQVTLSCSPISGHRSVSWYQQTPGQGLQFLFEYFSETQRNKGNFPGRFSGRQFSNSRSEMNVSTLELGDSALYLCASSLESGGGRDTQYFGPGTRLTVL.

The chain uses TRBV4-1 and TRBJ1-1; D gene uncertain. From germline, CDR1 is MGHRA and CDR2 YSYEKL. The germline V and J ends were trimmed by 4 bases and 3 bases, with 15 bases remaining between them. CDR3 size: 15 residues. The CDR3 region has the DNA TGCGCCAGCAGCCTTCGGCCCCTCGGGGACACTGAAGCTTTCTTT. This encodes CASSLRPLGDTEAFF.

This chain links TRBV18 with TRBJ2-1, with a possible D match to TRBD1 (5 bases). In germline, CDR1 is KGHSH, CDR2 LQKENI. Trimming removed 4 bases at V and 5 bases at J, with 6 bases between. The CDR3 has 12 amino acids. CDR3 protein: CASSLTDNEQFF. In nucleotides, the CDR3 is TGTGCCAGCTCACTGACAGACAATGAGCAGTTCTTC.

CDR3 DNA sequence: TGTGCCAGCAGCAGCAGGGACAGGGGGTCGGCCGGGGAGCTGTTTTTT. Translating it yields CASSSRDRGSAGELFF. V is TRBV7-6 and J is TRBJ2-2, with 11 bases that match TRBD1. This CDR3 is 16 amino acids long. Trimming took 5 bases from V and 6 from J; bases not matched to a gene: 8. Germline V gene sequence: CDR1 SGHVS, CDR2 FNYEAQ.

The rearrangement uses TRBV5-1 and TRBJ1-2; TRBD1 matches at 7 bases. Trimming removed 4 bases from V and 6 bases from J; junction bases left unmatched: 12. The CDR3 is 15 amino acids. Germline CDR1 and CDR2: SGHRS and YFSETQ. The CDR3 DNA reads as TGCGCCAGCAGCCTAAGTTCGGGGACAGTGGATGGCTACACCTTC. Protein product: CASSLSSGTVDGYTF.

The V gene is TRBV7-9, the J gene TRBJ2-1; D remains ambiguous. CDR3 length: 14 residues. In germline, CDR1 is SEHNR, CDR2 FQNEAQ (reference sequence). Trimming took off 4 bases at V and 7 bases at J, with 14 bases between the two ends. The CDR3 DNA reads as TGTGCCAGCAGCTCCTCCCCGGGTTCAAATGAGCAGTTCTTC. It yields the protein CASSSSPGSNEQFF.

Points on this clone: A read error may produce the germline difference seen at one junction end. This specimen includes other DNA sequences encoding the same CDR3. The genes are TRBV11-2 and TRBJ1-1, with 7 positions matching TRBD1. CDR3 size: 15 residues. Germline CDR1 is SGHAT and CDR2 is FQNNGV. The CDR3 nucleotides are TGTGCCAGCAGCCTGCAACAGGGGCGGAACACTGAAGCCTTCTTT. Residues: CASSLQQGRNTEAFF.